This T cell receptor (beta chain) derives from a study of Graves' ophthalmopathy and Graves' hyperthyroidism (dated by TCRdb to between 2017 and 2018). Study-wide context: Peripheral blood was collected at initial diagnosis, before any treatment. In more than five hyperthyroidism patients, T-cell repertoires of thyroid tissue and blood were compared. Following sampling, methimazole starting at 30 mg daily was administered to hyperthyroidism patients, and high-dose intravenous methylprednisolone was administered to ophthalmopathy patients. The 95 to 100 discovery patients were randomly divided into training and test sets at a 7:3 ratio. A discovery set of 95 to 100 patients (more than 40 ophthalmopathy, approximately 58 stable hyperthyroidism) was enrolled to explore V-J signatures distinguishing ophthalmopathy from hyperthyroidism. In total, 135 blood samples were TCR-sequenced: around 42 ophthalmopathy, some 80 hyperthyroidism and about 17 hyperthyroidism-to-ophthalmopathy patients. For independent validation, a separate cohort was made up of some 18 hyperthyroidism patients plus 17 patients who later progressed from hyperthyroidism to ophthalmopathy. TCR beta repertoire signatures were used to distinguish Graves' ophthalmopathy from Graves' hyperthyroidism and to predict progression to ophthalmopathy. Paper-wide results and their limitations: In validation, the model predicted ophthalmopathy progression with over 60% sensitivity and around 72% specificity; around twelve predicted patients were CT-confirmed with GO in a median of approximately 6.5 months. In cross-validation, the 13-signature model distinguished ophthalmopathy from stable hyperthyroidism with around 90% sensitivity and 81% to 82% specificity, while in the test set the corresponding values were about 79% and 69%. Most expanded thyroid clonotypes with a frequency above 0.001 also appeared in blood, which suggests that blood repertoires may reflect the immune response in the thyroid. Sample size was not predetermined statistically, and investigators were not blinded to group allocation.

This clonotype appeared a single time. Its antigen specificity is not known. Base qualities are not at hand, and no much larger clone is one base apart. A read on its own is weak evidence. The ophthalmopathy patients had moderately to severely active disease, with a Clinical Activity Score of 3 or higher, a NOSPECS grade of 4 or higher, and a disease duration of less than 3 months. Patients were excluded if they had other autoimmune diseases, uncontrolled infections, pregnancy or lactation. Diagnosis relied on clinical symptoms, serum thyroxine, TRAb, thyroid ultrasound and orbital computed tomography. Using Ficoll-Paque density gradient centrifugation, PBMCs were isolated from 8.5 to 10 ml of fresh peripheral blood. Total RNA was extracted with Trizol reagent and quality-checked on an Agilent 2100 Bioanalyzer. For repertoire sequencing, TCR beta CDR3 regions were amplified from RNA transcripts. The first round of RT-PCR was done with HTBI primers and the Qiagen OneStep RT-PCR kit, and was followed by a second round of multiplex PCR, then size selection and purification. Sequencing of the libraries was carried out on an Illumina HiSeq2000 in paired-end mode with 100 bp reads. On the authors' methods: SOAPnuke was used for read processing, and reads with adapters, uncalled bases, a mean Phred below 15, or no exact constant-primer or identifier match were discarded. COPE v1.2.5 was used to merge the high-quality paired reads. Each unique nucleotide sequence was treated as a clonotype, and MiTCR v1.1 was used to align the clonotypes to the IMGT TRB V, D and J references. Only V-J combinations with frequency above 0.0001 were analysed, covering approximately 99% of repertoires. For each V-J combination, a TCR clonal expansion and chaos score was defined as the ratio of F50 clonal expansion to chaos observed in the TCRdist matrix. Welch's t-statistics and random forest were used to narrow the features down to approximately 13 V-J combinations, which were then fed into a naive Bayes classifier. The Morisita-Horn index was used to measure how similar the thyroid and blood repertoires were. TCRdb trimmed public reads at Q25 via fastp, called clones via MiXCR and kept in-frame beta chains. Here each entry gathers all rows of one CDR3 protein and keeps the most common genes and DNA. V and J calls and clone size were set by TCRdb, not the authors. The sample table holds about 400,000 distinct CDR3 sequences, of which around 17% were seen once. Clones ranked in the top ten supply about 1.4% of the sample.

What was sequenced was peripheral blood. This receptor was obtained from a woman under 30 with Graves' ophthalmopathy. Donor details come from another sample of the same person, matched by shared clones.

The CDR3 reads CATTGRDTEAFF. The bases are TGTGCCACGACAGGGCGCGACACTGAAGCTTTCTTT. The rearranged chain carries TRBV10-3 and TRBJ1-1; 7 of the junction bases match TRBD1. Ends trimmed: V by 10 bases, J by 3 bases; bases unmatched to a gene: 5. CDR1 and CDR2 are drawn from the germline V gene: ENHRY, SYGVKD. Taken from cysteine to phenylalanine, the CDR3 has 12 residues. CDR3 DNA only is kept here, 36 bases in frame from base 1.